The 26 T cell receptor beta chains reported below all come from one sample, sequenced in a study of blood T cell repertoires in COVID-19. Data came from immunoSEQ multiplex PCR; TCRdb stores just in-frame clones and leaves some out. Of roughly 70,000 clones in the sample, roughly 90% are singletons; the top ten hold approximately 2.8%. Material: peripheral blood. These receptors all come from a man aged 50 or older with COVID-19, enrolled during active disease.

The chain links TRBV5-6 to TRBJ1-1, with D possibly TRBD1 on 6 matching bases. This CDR3 has 13 amino acids. From germline, CDR1 is SGHDT and CDR2 YYEEEE. Trimming took off 4 bases at V and 10 bases at J, with 17 bases between the two ends. CDR3 in DNA: TGTGCCAGCAGCCCAGGGGCAATCTGGCGAGCTTTCTTT. It specifies CASSPGAIWRAFF.

The J gene is TRBJ1-5, the V gene TRBV27; TRBD1 matches at 7 bases. Germline V gives CDR1 MNHEY, CDR2 SMNVEV (reference sequence). V was pared by 6 bases and J by 3 bases, with 8 bases of the junction left unmatched. The CDR3 consists of 15 residues. CDR3 sequence: CASSLTGSPNQPQHF. Here the CDR3 DNA reads TGTGCCAGCAGCTTGACAGGGAGCCCCAATCAGCCCCAGCATTTT.

This clone occurred a few times. V and J are TRBV6-2 or TRBV6-3 and TRBJ1-5; no firm D call. Looked up from germline, CDR1 is MNHEY and CDR2 is SVGEGT. The CDR3 covers 14 residues. Trimming left V 0 bases short and J 7 bases short, with 10 bases between. This chain's CDR3 is CASSYSFQRQPQHF. CDR3 nucleotide sequence: TGTGCCAGCAGTTACTCTTTCCAGAGGCAGCCCCAGCATTTT.

This clone was recorded only once. The chain joins TRBV18 to TRBJ1-4; D unresolved. V lost 2 bases, J lost 3 bases, and 10 bases lay in between. This CDR3 has 15 residues. From germline, CDR1 is KGHSH and CDR2 LQKENI. The CDR3 DNA sequence: TGTGCCAGCTCACCAATCGGGAGTTCTAATGAAAAACTGTTTTTT. It yields the protein CASSPIGSSNEKLFF.

V gene TRBV30 combines with J gene TRBJ2-7; 11 positions agree with TRBD2. The CDR3 has 14 residues. Germline trimming cut 3 bases from V and 6 bases from J; bases unmatched to any gene: 7. Germline lookup yields CDR1 GTSNPN and CDR2 SVGIG (reference sequence). The CDR3 loop reads CAWRLAGVLGEQYF. The DNA of the CDR3 is TGTGCCTGGAGACTAGCGGGAGTGCTGGGCGAGCAGTACTTC.

The chain uses TRBV4-1 and TRBJ2-1; 9 bases fit TRBD2. The CDR3 runs to 17 residues. V lost 2 bases to trimming and J lost 8 bases; unmatched junction nucleotides: 13. The V gene's germline CDR1 is MGHRA and CDR2 YSYEKL. In DNA form, the CDR3 reads TGCGCCAGCAGCCAATTCATCGGCGGGAGGGATCCGGATGAGCAGTTCTTC. Its protein product is CASSQFIGGRDPDEQFF.

The chain links TRBV25-1 to TRBJ1-1, with a weak D call TRBD1 (5 bases). CDR1 is MGHDK, CDR2 SYGVNS, per germline. The V end was cut by 8 bases, the J end by 1 base, with 11 bases between. There are 13 residues in the CDR3. The CDR3 loop reads CASAGHENTEAFF. Written as DNA, the CDR3 is TGTGCCAGCGCCGGACATGAGAACACTGAAGCTTTCTTT.

This sequence joins TRBV5-8 and TRBJ2-7; 10 bases agree with TRBD1. Losses at the gene ends were 5 bases for V and 6 bases for J; bases not matched to a gene: 8. The CDR3 totals 14 residues. Germline V gene lookup returns CDR1 SGHTS and CDR2 YDEGEE. The CDR3 bases are TGTGCCAGCAGGAAACCGGGACAGGGGAGCGAGCAGTACTTC. Translation: CASRKPGQGSEQYF.

V and J are TRBV11-3 and TRBJ2-3; tentatively, D is TRBD1 (5 bases). Per the germline V gene, CDR1 is SGHNT and CDR2 is YENEEA. The CDR3 is 14 residues long. The V and J ends lost 1 base and 2 bases respectively, with 7 bases between them. The DNA for the CDR3 is TGTGCCAGCAGCTTAGGACAGCCCACAGATACGCAGTATTTT. Translation gives CASSLGQPTDTQYF.

The V gene is TRBV3-1 (or the pseudogene TRBV3-2), the J gene TRBJ1-2, with 7 bases identical to TRBD1. Germline trimming cut 4 bases from V and 6 bases from J; bases unmatched to any gene: 11. The V gene's germline CDR1 is LGHDT and CDR2 YNNKEL (reference sequence). The CDR3 loop spans 15 amino acids. The CDR3 DNA is TGTGCCAGCAGCCCTGGCCTAAGGGGGCTGCATGGCTACACCTTC. Amino acids: CASSPGLRGLHGYTF.

The V call is TRBV5-4, the J call TRBJ2-7; 11 bases map to TRBD2. Germline V gene lookup returns CDR1 SGHNT and CDR2 YYREEE (reference sequence). The trim removed 0 bases at V and 6 bases at J, leaving 11 bases unmatched. This CDR3 contains 17 residues. CDR3 sequence reads: CASSLAVTSGRVGEQYF. CDR3 nucleotides: TGTGCCAGCAGCTTGGCCGTAACTAGCGGGAGAGTGGGCGAGCAGTACTTC.

This chain links TRBV24-1 with TRBJ2-3; 8 bases are shared with TRBD1. The CDR3 is made up of 17 amino acids. Germline CDR1 and CDR2: KGHDR and SFDVKD. J gave up 1 base and V 4 bases, and 9 bases lay outside the gene matches. The CDR3 coding sequence is TGTGCCACCAGTGACACACTTGGACAGGGCGGCACAGATACGCAGTATTTT. Protein sequence: CATSDTLGQGGTDTQYF.

The chain employs TRBV6-1 and TRBJ2-1, with no clear D. The V gene's germline CDR1 is MNHNS and CDR2 SASEGT. This CDR3 comprises 15 residues. V dropped 2 bases and J dropped 0 bases, with 8 bases sitting between them. CDR3 nucleotide sequence: TGTGCCAGCAGTGAATCGACGGGCTCCTACAATGAGCAGTTCTTC. Its translation is CASSESTGSYNEQFF.

The genes are TRBV28 and TRBJ2-7, with a possible D match to TRBD1 (5 bases). Trimming removed 10 bases from V and 0 bases from J, with 10 bases in between. The CDR3 is 12 residues long. From germline, CDR1 is MDHEN and CDR2 SYDVKM. The CDR3 loop reads CATVDSSYEQYF. Written as DNA, the CDR3 is TGTGCCACTGTCGACAGCTCCTACGAGCAGTACTTC. Filled out from reference TRBV28 and TRBJ2-7, the complete variable domain reads DVKVTQSSRYLVKRTGEKVFLECVQDMDHENMFWYRQDPGLGLRLIYFSYDVKMKEKGDIPEGYSVSREKKERFSLILESASTNQTSMYLCATVDSSYEQYFGPGTRLTVT.

The chain has TRBV5-4 and TRBJ2-3; 8 bases are a match to TRBD2. With 0 bases clipped from V and 4 bases from J, the junction kept 7 bases outside the gene matches. CDR3 length: 16 amino acids. Germline-derived CDR1 and CDR2 are SGHNT and YYREEE (reference sequence). In DNA, the CDR3 is TGTGCCAGCAGCTTGGGGGGACTAGGAGCATCAGATACGCAGTATTTT. This encodes CASSLGGLGASDTQYF.

This chain connects TRBV10-3 to TRBJ2-7; TRBD2 agrees at 13 bases. Germline V gene data show CDR1 as ENHRY and CDR2 as SYGVKD. There are 13 residues in the CDR3. J lost 10 bases, V lost 4 bases, and 4 bases had no gene match. The CDR3 protein is CAISGGTSGNQYV. CDR3 nucleotide sequence: TGTGCCATCAGTGGGGGGACTAGCGGGAACCAGTACGTC.

This clone was detected once. The chain couples TRBV12-3 or TRBV12-4 to TRBJ2-2; no firm D call. The V end was cut by 4 bases, the J end by 4 bases, with 4 bases between. The CDR3 sequence is 12 residues long. The CDR3: CASSSVTGELFF. As DNA, the CDR3 is TGTGCCAGCAGTTCCGTCACCGGGGAGCTGTTTTTT.

This chain connects TRBV10-2 to TRBJ1-4; no firm D call. Germline loops: CDR1 WSHSY, CDR2 SAAADI. There are 14 residues in the CDR3. V dropped 2 bases and J dropped 8 bases, with 12 bases sitting between them. DNA of the CDR3: TGCGCCAGCAGTGAGACGGGTCTAGGAGAAAAACTGTTTTTT. This encodes CASSETGLGEKLFF.

V gene TRBV6-5 combines with J gene TRBJ1-1; tentatively, D is TRBD1 (6 bases). Germline V gene data show CDR1 as MNHEY and CDR2 as SVGAGI. V lost 5 bases and J 0 bases, leaving 13 bases between the germline ends. The CDR3 sequence is 15 residues long. CDR3 sequence: CASSIQGLMNTEAFF. CDR3 bases: TGTGCCAGCAGTATTCAGGGGCTCATGAACACTGAAGCTTTCTTT.

Only one count was recorded for this clone. This chain connects TRBV3-1 (or the pseudogene TRBV3-2) to TRBJ2-5; D gene ambiguous. Germline values: CDR1 LGHDT, CDR2 YNNKEL (reference sequence). This CDR3 spans 14 amino acids. The ends were cut back, 1 base at V and 1 base at J, with 7 bases in the middle. CDR3 region: CASSQGYSQETQYF. The CDR3 DNA reads TGTGCCAGCAGCCAAGGCTACTCCCAAGAGACCCAGTACTTC.

The rearrangement joins TRBV4-1 to TRBJ2-2; perhaps TRBD2 as D (7 bases). Germline-derived CDR1 and CDR2 are MGHRA and YSYEKL. This CDR3 is 17 amino acids long. Trimming shortened V by 2 bases and J by 4 bases, and 17 bases separated the two germline ends. CDR3 protein: CASSQTGRGSGTGELFF. DNA for the CDR3: TGCGCCAGCAGCCAAACAGGGAGGGGTTCGGGCACCGGGGAGCTGTTTTTT.

A single count supports this clone. Germline is not matched at one junction end, which may reflect a read error. V usage is TRBV11-2 and J usage is TRBJ2-7; 11 positions agree with TRBD2. From germline, CDR1 is SGHAT and CDR2 FQNNGV. This CDR3 is 13 amino acids long. CDR3 nucleotide sequence: TGTGCCAGCAGCGTCGGACTAGCGGGCCCAGTGGACTTC. It encodes CASSVGLAGPVDF.

The chain combines TRBV5-6 with TRBJ1-5; the match to TRBD1 covers 8 bases. Looked up from germline, CDR1 is SGHDT and CDR2 is YYEEEE. There are 15 residues in the CDR3. V gave up 4 bases and J gave up 3 bases; unmatched junction bases: 6. The CDR3 DNA sequence: TGTGCCAGCAGCCGAGGACAGGGCGTCAATCAGCCCCAGCATTTT. It translates to CASSRGQGVNQPQHF.

J is TRBJ2-1 and V is TRBV6-5; 10 bases match TRBD1. CDR3 size: 15 residues. Germline lookup yields CDR1 MNHEY and CDR2 SVGAGI. V shed 2 bases and J 6 bases; nucleotides not matched to a gene: 4. The CDR3: CASSYTWDRGNEQFF. In DNA form, the CDR3 reads TGTGCCAGCAGTTACACCTGGGACAGGGGCAATGAGCAGTTCTTC.

The rearrangement links TRBV19 to TRBJ1-1, with no clear D. Germline V gives CDR1 LNHDA, CDR2 SQIVND (reference sequence). Between the trimmed V and J ends, which lost 5 bases and 1 base, there was a span of 8 bases. CDR3 length: 13 amino acids. The CDR3: CASSLVGNTEAFF. The DNA for the CDR3 is TGTGCCAGTAGTTTGGTCGGGAACACTGAAGCTTTCTTT.

CDR3 coding DNA: TGTGCCAGCAGCTTAGGCGGGCCAGGGACAAGGGATGAGCAGTTCTTC. It yields the protein CASSLGGPGTRDEQFF. The rearrangement joins TRBV7-8 to TRBJ2-1, with D possibly being TRBD1 (6 bases). The germline V and J ends were trimmed by 1 base and 8 bases, with 18 bases remaining between them. CDR3 length: 16 amino acids. Germline-derived CDR1 and CDR2 are SGHVS and FQNEAQ.